The 8 T cell receptor beta chains given below trace back to one sample, sequenced in a study of blood T cell repertoires in COVID-19. Sequencing used immunoSEQ multiplex PCR; TCRdb keeps in-frame clones, though not all of them. Found here are about 380,000 clones, more than 65% of them singletons; the top ten hold more than 0.85%. Sample: peripheral blood. These receptor sequences come from a human donor with acute or convalescent COVID-19. The donor label of this sample is uncertain.

J is TRBJ2-3 and V is TRBV14; 11 bases align to TRBD2. Germline lookup yields CDR1 SGHDN and CDR2 FVKESK. This CDR3 spans 15 amino acids. After removal of 0 bases from V and 8 bases from J, the junction contained 4 bases not matched to a gene. The CDR3 coding sequence is TGTGCCAGCAGCCAAGACGTAGCGGGGGGGCTTACGCAGTATTTT. Amino acid sequence: CASSQDVAGGLTQYF.

The chain has TRBV6-2 or TRBV6-3 and TRBJ1-1; D not resolved. Germline V lookup: CDR1 MNHEY, CDR2 SVGEGT. V was clipped by 4 bases and J by 5 bases, with 23 bases between them. This CDR3 contains 17 residues. The CDR3 DNA follows: TGTGCCAGCAGTTTCCCCTTGGCGGCTCAAAAGAGGACTGAAGCTTTCTTT. It yields the protein CASSFPLAAQKRTEAFF.

The count of this clone is one. The V call is TRBV19, the J call TRBJ2-7; D is unresolved. The CDR3 covers 15 residues. The germline gives CDR1 LNHDA, CDR2 SQIVND (reference sequence). V was trimmed by 6 bases and J by 2 bases, leaving 17 bases between them. CDR3 coding DNA: TGTGCCAGTAGAACCCTCGATCACACCACCTACGAGCAGTACTTC. It is translated as CASRTLDHTTYEQYF. The complete variable domain, with remaining parts taken from reference TRBV19 and TRBJ2-7, reads DGGITQSPKYLFRKEGQNVTLSCEQNLNHDAMYWYRQDPGQGLRLIYYSQIVNDFQKGDIAEGYSVSREKKESFPLTVTSAQKNPTAFYLCASRTLDHTTYEQYFGPGTRLTVT.

The J gene is TRBJ1-4, the V gene TRBV30; D gene ambiguous. CDR3 length: 12 amino acids. Germline loops: CDR1 GTSNPN, CDR2 SVGIG (reference sequence). DNA of the CDR3: TGTGCTGTGAGACGGGCTAATGAAAAACTGTTTTTT. The encoded protein is CAVRRANEKLFF.

This rearrangement joins TRBV6-5 to TRBJ1-2; TRBD1 might be the D (5 bases). Between the trimmed V and J ends, which lost 5 bases and 3 bases, there was a span of 13 bases. Germline loops: CDR1 MNHEY, CDR2 SVGAGI. The CDR3 spans 14 residues. As DNA, the CDR3 is TGTGCCAGCAGTCCAGCGACAGTTTACTATGGCTACACCTTC. Protein product: CASSPATVYYGYTF.

The chain carries TRBV6-1 and TRBJ2-1; 12 bases agree with TRBD2. The CDR3 has 14 amino acids. Germline V lookup: CDR1 MNHNS, CDR2 SASEGT. J lost 8 bases, V lost 2 bases, and 1 base had no gene match. The CDR3 DNA reads TGTGCCAGCAGTGAACTAGCGGGGGGGCATGAGCAGTTCTTC. It encodes CASSELAGGHEQFF.

V usage is TRBV28 and J usage is TRBJ1-3; D possibly corresponds to TRBD1 (6 bases). Germline CDR1 reads MDHEN; CDR2 reads SYDVKM. This CDR3 spans 16 amino acids. The V end lost 5 bases, the J end lost 4 bases, and 18 bases lay between the germline ends. The CDR3 protein is CASSAYRAAPGNTIYF. The CDR3 DNA is TGTGCCAGCAGTGCCTACAGGGCGGCTCCCGGAAACACCATATATTTT.

V is TRBV3-1 (or the pseudogene TRBV3-2) and J is TRBJ2-3; D perhaps matches TRBD2 (5 bases). The CDR3 length is 15 residues. V was clipped by 5 bases and J by 4 bases, with 16 bases between them. Germline CDR1 is LGHDT and CDR2 is YNNKEL (reference sequence). CDR3 sequence (DNA): TGTGCCAGCAGCGTCCGGGGAGTAAGCGCAGATACGCAGTATTTT. As protein: CASSVRGVSADTQYF.